This T cell receptor (beta chain) was observed in a study of shared T cell receptors in the human thymus. The CDR3 is 18 amino acids. V lost 1 base, J lost 6 bases, and 14 bases stayed unmatched. Germline assignment: CDR1 LGHNA and CDR2 YSLEER. The repertoire was sequenced with immunoSEQ multiplex PCR; TCRdb's copy has only in-frame clones and lacks some. The data show 640,000 or so clones, more than 70% seen once. The sample also formed part of further work on human thymus T cells. That report adds: Donors were healthy Finnish babies undergoing corrective operations for congenital heart defects. Corrective cardiac surgery supplied the resected thymus tissue. What appeared biased in thymic and blood repertoires was the usage of V and J genes. As related research reported, thymic repertoires overlapped highly among unrelated individuals.

The chain is built from TRBV4-3 and TRBJ1-5; 8 bases line up with TRBD1. The sequence was obtained from a boy younger than two with a congenital heart defect. Sequenced material: thymocytes. The CDR3 protein is CASSQGVRYRGVTQPQHF. The CDR3 nucleotides read TGCGCCAGCAGCCAAGGGGTTAGGTACAGGGGGGTCACTCAGCCCCAGCATTTT.